The next 28 T cell receptor beta chains were all read from a single sample in a study of spatial heterogeneity in lung cancer. Via MiXCR, TCRdb re-called the 5' RACE reads, giving one row per CDR3 protein. The sample records about 110,000 distinct CDR3 sequences, 9.5% to 14% being singletons. The time point: blood at routine non-recurrence follow-up after resection. Sequencing used PBMCs, obtained at follow-up. All receptors come from a female donor with early-stage non-small cell lung cancer.

This clonotype was seen many times. The rearrangement uses TRBV20-1 and TRBJ2-1; D is ambiguous. CDR3 size: 12 residues. Germline V gives CDR1 DFQATT, CDR2 SNEGSKA (reference sequence). Between the trimmed V and J ends, which lost 3 bases and 7 bases, there was a span of 10 bases. DNA of the CDR3: TGCAGTGCTAGCCCCAGCCCTAATGAGCAGTTCTTC. Translation gives CSASPSPNEQFF.

This clonotype was counted many times. CDR3: CASSVAGGELFF. The CDR3 DNA is TGTGCCAGCAGCGTAGCAGGAGGGGAGCTGTTTTTT. The rearrangement uses TRBV9 and TRBJ2-2; D remains ambiguous. The CDR3 runs 12 residues. V lost 0 bases and J lost 8, with 5 bases in between. Germline V lookup: CDR1 SGDLS, CDR2 YYNGEE.

The chain employs TRBV19 and TRBJ2-7, with TRBD1 matching 7 bases. With V trimmed by 5 bases and J by 2 bases, 6 bases remained unmatched. CDR1 LNHDA and CDR2 SQIVND come from the germline V gene (reference sequence). This CDR3 is built from 14 residues. Here the CDR3 DNA reads TGTGCCAGTAGTCAACGGGACAGTACCTACGAGCAGTACGTC. Protein product: CASSQRDSTYEQYV.

This clonotype came up many times. This rearrangement joins TRBV6-5 to TRBJ1-1; D not resolved. This CDR3 is built from 12 residues. The germline V gene encodes CDR1 MNHEY and CDR2 SVGAGI. Trimming removed 2 bases at V and 3 bases at J, with 4 bases between. This CDR3 reads CASSYGDTEAFF. The CDR3 region has the DNA TGTGCCAGCAGTTACGGGGACACTGAAGCTTTCTTT.

The J gene is TRBJ1-6, the V gene TRBV5-1; 10 nucleotides match TRBD1. J lost 7 bases, V lost 4 bases, and 11 bases had no gene match. CDR1 SGHRS and CDR2 YFSETQ come from the germline V gene. CDR3 size: 17 residues. This CDR3 reads CASSPGQGSFRNSPLHF. In nucleotides, the CDR3 is TGCGCCAGCAGCCCGGGACAGGGGTCATTCCGCAATTCACCCCTCCACTTT.

This clonotype was recorded many times. The rearrangement joins TRBV7-6 to TRBJ1-3; perhaps TRBD1 as D (6 bases). Germline CDR1 SGHVS, CDR2 FNYEAQ. V was cut by 5 bases and J by 0 bases, with 11 bases left in between. This CDR3 comprises 15 residues. The CDR3: CASSRGTFSGNTIYF. CDR3 nucleotide sequence: TGTGCCAGCAGCCGCGGGACATTCTCTGGAAACACCATATATTTT.

The table lists this clonotype with a few counts. V usage is TRBV6-5 and J usage is TRBJ2-7, with a tentative D call TRBD1 (6 bases). V was trimmed by 0 bases and J by 1 base, leaving 13 bases between them. Germline CDR1 is MNHEY and CDR2 is SVGAGI. The CDR3 contains 16 residues. The CDR3 sequence: CASSYSSQGRSYEQYF. The CDR3, as DNA: TGTGCCAGCAGTTACTCGAGCCAGGGGCGGTCCTACGAGCAGTACTTC.

This clonotype was recorded at least ten times. The V gene is TRBV18, the J gene TRBJ1-1; D ambiguous. CDR3 length: 15 amino acids. Trimming cost V 0 bases and J 6 bases, with 14 bases left between them. From germline, CDR1 is KGHSH and CDR2 LQKENI. CDR3 bases: TGTGCCAGCTCACCACCGGTGGGCGCCGGATCTGAAGCTTTCTTT. This sequence encodes CASSPPVGAGSEAFF.

This clonotype was picked up many times. The J gene is TRBJ2-3, the V gene TRBV20-1; 10 bases are shared with TRBD2. Trimming removed 4 bases from V and 0 bases from J; junction bases left unmatched: 4. The CDR3 is 15 residues long. CDR1 is DFQATT, CDR2 SNEGSKA, per germline (reference sequence). CDR3 sequence (DNA): TGCAGTGCTACGGGGACTAGCGCTAGCACAGATACGCAGTATTTT. As protein: CSATGTSASTDTQYF.

This clonotype was detected a few times. The chain links TRBV11-2 to TRBJ1-1; D is perhaps TRBD1 (5 bases). The germline V gene encodes CDR1 SGHAT and CDR2 FQNNGV. Deletions cut 3 bases from V and 10 bases from J, with 12 bases between. This CDR3 region has 12 residues. The CDR3 sequence is CASSFAGFGAFF. In nucleotides, the CDR3 is TGTGCCAGCAGCTTCGCAGGGTTTGGAGCTTTCTTT.

The chain couples TRBV5-1 to TRBJ2-1; 11 bases align to TRBD1. The germline V gene has CDR1 SGHRS and CDR2 YFSETQ. The CDR3 spans 15 residues. V gave up 4 bases and J gave up 9 bases; unmatched junction bases: 9. This chain's CDR3 is CASSLTGQGDGEQFF. As DNA, the CDR3 is TGCGCCAGCAGCCTCACGGGACAGGGGGACGGTGAGCAGTTCTTC.

The sample holds many counts of this clonotype. The V gene is TRBV7-2, the J gene TRBJ2-1; D perhaps matches TRBD2 (6 bases). The V and J ends lost 5 bases and 2 bases respectively, with 13 bases between them. CDR1 and CDR2 (germline): SGHTA, FQGNSA. CDR3 length: 15 amino acids. The CDR3 here is CASSRSRTTYNEQFF. CDR3 DNA: TGTGCCAGCAGCAGATCCCGGACTACCTACAATGAGCAGTTCTTC.

This rearrangement joins TRBV7-9 to TRBJ1-1, with no clear D. This CDR3 region has 14 residues. Trimming left V 2 bases short and J 0 bases short, with 7 bases between. Germline CDR1 is SEHNR and CDR2 is FQNEAQ (reference sequence). The CDR3 nucleotides read TGTGCCAGCAGCTTATCTACAGTGAACACTGAAGCTTTCTTT. It translates to CASSLSTVNTEAFF.

The table lists this clonotype with many counts. The chain uses TRBV28 and TRBJ2-3; D is ambiguous. The germline gives CDR1 MDHEN, CDR2 SYDVKM. The CDR3 has 14 amino acids. V was clipped by 7 bases and J by 2 bases, with 13 bases between them. The CDR3 protein is CASTEADPTDTQYF. The CDR3 DNA is TGTGCCAGCACCGAGGCGGACCCCACAGATACGCAGTATTTT. Looking up the rest from reference TRBV28 and TRBJ2-3 gives the full variable domain: DVKVTQSSRYLVKRTGEKVFLECVQDMDHENMFWYRQDPGLGLRLIYFSYDVKMKEKGDIPEGYSVSREKKERFSLILESASTNQTSMYLCASTEADPTDTQYFGPGTRLTVL.

Only a few counts were recorded for this clonotype. The chain has TRBV14 and TRBJ2-1; 9 positions agree with TRBD1. With 2 bases clipped from V and 4 bases from J, the junction kept 6 bases outside the gene matches. This CDR3 comprises 16 residues. Per the germline V gene, CDR1 is SGHDN and CDR2 is FVKESK. CDR3 loop: CASSQPGQGRYNEQFF. In nucleotides, the CDR3 is TGTGCCAGCAGCCAACCAGGACAGGGGCGGTACAATGAGCAGTTCTTC.

The table lists this clonotype with a few counts. V is TRBV24-1 and J is TRBJ2-1; either TRBD1 or TRBD2 may fit D (5 bases each). V was shortened by 6 bases and J by 5 bases, with 19 bases between the two germline ends. This CDR3 contains 16 residues. Germline CDR1 is KGHDR and CDR2 is SFDVKD. CDR3 region: CATSWPRVGRDNEQFF. CDR3 sequence (DNA): TGTGCCACCAGTTGGCCGAGAGTGGGACGGGACAATGAGCAGTTCTTC.

The chain recombines TRBV27 with TRBJ2-7, with 14 nucleotides matching TRBD2. CDR3 length: 17 amino acids. Germline CDR1 MNHEY, CDR2 SMNVEV (reference sequence). V lost 2 bases to trimming and J lost 5 bases; unmatched junction nucleotides: 8. The CDR3 DNA sequence: TGTGCCAGCAGTTTAAGACTAGCGGGAGGGCCATACCACGAGCAGTACTTC. Amino acid sequence: CASSLRLAGGPYHEQYF.

This clonotype occurred many times. The V call is TRBV28, the J call TRBJ2-1; 9 bases fit TRBD2. Germline CDR1 is MDHEN and CDR2 is SYDVKM. The V segment lost 9 bases and the J segment 9 bases; nucleotides outside the gene matches: 9. The CDR3 covers 13 residues. In DNA form, the CDR3 reads TGTGCCAGTTCGGGCGGGAGGGCCGTTGAGCAGTTCTTC. Its protein is CASSGGRAVEQFF.

This clonotype has at least ten counts. The genes are TRBV9 and TRBJ1-1, with D maybe TRBD1 (5 bases). Germline V lookup: CDR1 SGDLS, CDR2 YYNGEE. The CDR3 contains 17 residues. The germline V and J ends were trimmed by 0 bases and 0 bases, with 15 bases remaining between them. CDR3 in DNA: TGTGCCAGCAGCGTAGCTCCGAGACAGACTTTGAACACTGAAGCTTTCTTT. This codes for CASSVAPRQTLNTEAFF.

This clonotype was counted only a few times. The V gene is TRBV5-1, the J gene TRBJ1-4; no firm D call. Trimming took off 7 bases at V and 0 bases at J, with 19 bases between the two ends. This CDR3 has 17 residues. Germline V gives CDR1 SGHRS, CDR2 YFSETQ. The CDR3 sequence is CASAFTGDGTTNEKLFF. In nucleotides, the CDR3 is TGCGCCAGCGCGTTTACTGGAGACGGTACAACTAATGAAAAACTGTTTTTT.

The table lists this clonotype with many counts. The chain joins TRBV29-1 to TRBJ2-1; 9 bases line up with TRBD1. This CDR3 contains 16 residues. Trimming cost V 3 bases and J 0 bases; bases outside gene matches: 6. Germline V gene sequence: CDR1 SQVTM, CDR2 ANQGSEA. In DNA, the CDR3 is TGCAGCGTTGATAAGGGACAGGGAGGCTCCTACAATGAGCAGTTCTTC. Its translation is CSVDKGQGGSYNEQFF.

This clonotype occurred many times. The CDR3 coding sequence is TGTGCCACCAGTGATTCCGGGCCCTACCAAGAGACCCAGTACTTC. This gives the protein CATSDSGPYQETQYF. V and J are TRBV24-1 and TRBJ2-5; D is uncertain. Germline CDR1 is KGHDR and CDR2 is SFDVKD. The CDR3 totals 15 residues. Trimming stripped 2 bases from V and 0 bases from J, with 9 bases between.

This clonotype has just a few counts. The chain combines TRBV5-5 with TRBJ2-3, with TRBD2 identical over 7 bases. The length of the CDR3 is 15 residues. In germline, CDR1 is SGHKS, CDR2 YYEKEE (reference sequence). With V trimmed by 4 bases and J by 4 bases, 9 bases remained unmatched. This CDR3 is CASSPAGTTPDTQYF. DNA of the CDR3: TGTGCCAGCAGCCCCGCCGGGACTACACCAGATACGCAGTATTTT.

J is TRBJ2-5 and V is TRBV27, with 9 bases matching TRBD1. Germline CDR1 is MNHEY and CDR2 is SMNVEV (reference sequence). V was pared by 7 bases and J by 4 bases, with 10 bases of the junction left unmatched. The CDR3 runs 15 residues. In DNA, the CDR3 is TGTGCCAGCATCCGGACAGGGGTACGCGGAGAGACCCAGTACTTC. Its translation is CASIRTGVRGETQYF.

This clonotype occurred many times. The chain is built from TRBV20-1 and TRBJ1-1; D uncertain. From germline, CDR1 is DFQATT and CDR2 SNEGSKA (reference sequence). Trimming removed 0 bases at V and 0 bases at J, with 20 bases between. The CDR3 spans 18 residues. The CDR3 reads CSARDRTFRAEMNTEAFF. The CDR3 DNA sequence: TGCAGTGCTAGAGATCGAACTTTTAGGGCCGAAATGAACACTGAAGCTTTCTTT.

This clonotype was observed many times. This rearrangement joins TRBV5-1 to TRBJ2-1; D not certain. V was cut by 0 bases and J by 0 bases, with 7 bases left in between. In germline, CDR1 is SGHRS, CDR2 YFSETQ. The CDR3 covers 15 residues. The CDR3 loop is CASSLVGDSYNEQFF. The CDR3 DNA reads TGCGCCAGCAGCTTGGTTGGGGACTCCTACAATGAGCAGTTCTTC.

In its sample, this clonotype was seen many times. The V and J genes are TRBV12-3 or TRBV12-4 and TRBJ1-1, with D possibly TRBD1 on 6 matching bases. V shed 4 bases and J shed 5 bases, with 14 bases lying between them. The CDR3 runs 14 residues. The CDR3 sequence is CASSYGGERTEAFF. The CDR3 DNA follows: TGTGCCAGCAGTTATGGGGGCGAGAGGACTGAAGCTTTCTTT.

In the case of this clonotype: Compared with germline, one end of the junction differs, possibly owing to a read error. This chain links TRBV18 with TRBJ2-3; the D is unclear. The CDR3 is 15 residues long. The germline CDR1 and CDR2 sequences are KGHSH and LQKENI. The CDR3 loop is CASSLLVDGTNTPNF. The DNA of the CDR3 is TGTGCCAGCTCACTTTTAGTGGACGGCACAAATACGCCCAATTTT.